The T cell receptor beta chain under discussion was sequenced for a study of shared clonotypes between healthy human individuals (dated by TCRdb to about 2020). Regarding the complete study: The cohort comprised a couple of women and a few men aged 18 to 49 years. For each donor, three plates each were used for CD4 naive and CD4 memory, two plates were used for CD8 naive, and one plate was used for CD8 memory. To estimate repertoire size and how much clonotypes are shared between individuals, the study performed deep sequencing of blood TCR repertoires from a few healthy adults. To increase sequencing depth and limit assay-specific biases, TCR repertoire library preparation and sequencing were carried out by different laboratories using diverse techniques. Per donor, leukapheresis produced somewhere between about 0.94 and 9 billion PBMCs.

Concerning this clone: The antigen this receptor binds is unknown. One base away there is no much larger clone; base qualities are not given.

Using the deep immunoSEQ assay, TCR CDR3 regions were amplified from genomic DNA by multiplex PCR. Extracted genomic DNA from each cell subset was spread evenly across all wells of several immunoSEQ 96-well plates, with each plate serving as a replicate. For sorted subsets, about 200 ng genomic DNA, equal to 30,000 to 35,000 T cell genomes, was loaded into each replicate PCR. Purified libraries were quantified with a Qubit 3.0 fluorometer, sized on a Bioanalyzer 2100, and re-quantified with the KAPA Library Quantification kit. Every immunoSEQ 96-well plate was sequenced on a dedicated single-read 150-cycle Illumina NextSeq 550 flow cell. The study's processing was this. Because the immunoSEQ output included only junctional sequences and no quality scores, the filtering could not be the same as the filtering used for full-length reads. To assign V/J genes and CDR3, sequences were annotated against IMGT germline references using PyIR, a Python wrapper for IgBLAST v1.9. Reads were removed for weak V/J assignments (E-value above 1e-6), missing CDR3, stop codons, out-of-frame junctions, or ambiguous translated residues. V3J clonotypes were defined as sequences sharing an identical inferred V gene, J gene, and CDR3 amino acid sequence. To compute the percentage overlap between repertoires, the number of shared unique clonotypes was divided by the size of the smaller repertoire. Richness of each repertoire was evaluated using RTK rarefaction, the Chao1 estimator, and Recon v2.1 estimates of unobserved clonotypes. OLGA was used to compute generation probabilities for all TCRbeta clonotypes that the gDNA method yielded from a few donors. TCRdb took this table from immuneACCESS and kept in-frame rearrangements with V and J called. Such tables lack part of the clones; where checked against another copy, unresolved V genes explain under half of the gap, and the rest is unexplained. For V, J and clone size, that table is used; D and trimming come from the DNA. Counted in this sample were about 1.5 million clones; approximately 98% of them appeared once. The biggest ten clones account for around 0.47% of the sample.

The investigation overall reported the following: Based on pairwise subsampling, the degree of clonotype sharing among donors was expected to be affected by sequencing depth. Sampling was restricted to blood, and TCR repertoires in tissues likely differ from the TCR repertoires found in blood. The small number of donors limited the genetic and exposure-history diversity represented. Compared with non-shared clonotypes, clonotypes shared by all four sorted-subset donors had higher generation probabilities. Estimated clonotype richness was generally larger for naive than for memory subsets. When a handful of donors were compared, the shared fraction of clonotypes was about 5% for naive CD4, over 3% for naive CD8, 2% to 2.5% for memory CD4, and 0.35% to 0.4% for memory CD8. Incomplete sequencing was indicated by rarefaction of sorted-subset datasets, despite the large sequencing depth.

Clipping removes 5 bases from V and 4 bases from J, with 8 as the unmatched junction base count. From its cysteine to its phenylalanine, the CDR3 spans 14 amino acids. Only CDR3 DNA is held: 42 bases, read in frame from base 1. CDR1 SQVTM and CDR2 ANQGSEA are derived from the germline V gene. The donors were healthy, HIV-negative adults who had no recently reported acute infections or vaccinations. Only Caucasian adults living in Nashville, Tennessee, USA were represented among the donors. CD4+ T cells were enriched through magnetic negative selection, after which naive cells were positively selected on CD45RA and the remaining negative fraction served as the memory subset. Blood was obtained by leukapheresis, after which PBMCs were separated by Ficoll-Histopaque density gradient centrifugation and cryopreserved in liquid nitrogen vapor phase. Purity and quantity of every magnetically sorted T cell population were checked by analytical flow cytometry. Genomic DNA was isolated from each sorted fraction and quantified by UV absorbance on a Nanodrop 2000c.

This receptor was identified in a man aged 30 to 39 in good health. The sequence joins TRBV29-1 to TRBJ2-1; 7 of the junction bases match TRBD1. The sequenced sample consisted of naive CD4+ T cells sorted from blood. The meaning of the sample's cell subset or site label: CD45RA+ positively selected. The DNA is TGCAGCGTTAGTAAGAGGGGGCCTTACAATGAGCAGTTCTTC. Its coded protein is CSVSKRGPYNEQFF.